This T cell receptor beta chain was retrieved from a study of blood T cell repertoires in COVID-19 (TCRdb year 2020). Describing the broader study: Samples from collaborators originated in the United States, Italy and Spain and spanned both the acute and convalescent phases of COVID-19. The material from the prospective study consisted of cDNA or gDNA derived from T cells, B-cell-depleted T cells, or PBMCs. The dataset comprised deeply sampled blood TCRbeta repertoires from subjects exposed to, actively infected with, or recovered from COVID-19. The repertoires were released in a freely available public database intended as a resource for research on the immune response to SARS-CoV-2. Samples were obtained from the ongoing ImmuneRACE study (first 160 participants) and from about 1,300 subjects provided by 6 global collaborators. The sample metadata nearly always contained a de-identified subject ID, COVID-19 status, age in years and sex. HLA class I and class II types, where available, came from metadata supplied by the sample provider rather than from assay-based typing. Findings and caveats that apply to the study as a whole: The quantity of clinical and demographic metadata differed by source and by participant and was supplied without curation.

The immunoSEQ Assay, a bias-controlled multiplex PCR, was used to amplify TCRbeta CDR3 regions from genomic DNA. The source study handled its data this way. Within the assay, amplification of reference gene primers was used to estimate how many nucleated cells each sample contained. Sequence reads were collapsed and filtered to measure the absolute abundance of every unique TCRbeta CDR3 rearrangement. For each sample, productive Simpson clonality was calculated as the square root of Simpson's diversity index across productive rearrangements. TCRdb stores this immuneACCESS table with in-frame sequences only. Part of the clones is absent; in the studies checked, under half of the shortfall reflects unresolved V genes, and no reason is known for the rest. D and trimming were read from the DNA, whereas the V and J calls and clone size are those reported in that table. In this sample the table shows some 260,000 clones, about 90% of which occur a single time. The leading ten clones occupy about 6.9% of the sample.

For this clone: Its specific antigen is unknown. No base quality information exists; no much larger clone differs at one position.

Enrolling through a virtual design, the prospective study's participants ranged in age from about 18 to 100 years and lived across some 23 United States geographic areas. In the prospective study, cohorts were assigned on the basis of participant-reported clinical history obtained from a screening survey and a study questionnaire. Mobile phlebotomists in the prospective study collected whole blood, serum and a nasopharyngeal or oropharyngeal swab from every participant. Participants in the prospective study had the option to provide additional blood draws and questionnaires over an approximately 2-month period. Before DNA extraction, prospective study blood samples were shipped either frozen or at room temperature. CDR3 length: 14 amino acids, cysteine to phenylalanine. Solely the CDR3 DNA is kept, with 42 bases framed from the first base. Trimming accounts for 3 bases at V and 6 bases at J, while the number of junction bases matched to no gene is 6. From a lookup of the germline V gene (reference sequence), CDR1 and CDR2 are LNHDA and SQIVND.

The sequencing sample was made of PBMCs or T cells enriched from blood (not recorded which). The chain was built from TRBV19 and TRBJ1-2; the central 8 bases match TRBD1. This receptor was obtained from a woman in her 30s with acute COVID-19. The sequence in DNA is TGTGCCAGTAGTATTCCAGGGGGCGCAAATGGCTACACCTTC. It specifies CASSIPGGANGYTF.